The present TCR beta chain was sequenced within a study of blood T cell repertoires in COVID-19. Overall study context: Acute and convalescent COVID-19 specimens originated in the United States, Italy and Spain.

This clone has only one observation. Sequenced by immunoSEQ multiplex PCR; TCRdb stores in-frame clones only, minus some. The sample yields about 150,000 clones, roughly nine tenths seen once. The CDR3 spans 17 residues. Trimming cost V 1 base and J 1 base, with 16 bases left between them. Germline V gene sequence: CDR1 SGHKS, CDR2 YYEKEE (reference sequence). This sequence was found in an older woman with acute or convalescent COVID-19. The sequenced sample consisted of peripheral blood. V gene TRBV5-5 combines with J gene TRBJ2-3; weak D call: TRBD1 (5 bases). The CDR3, as DNA: TGTGCCAGCAGCTTGAGCATCCGGCAGGGCGGCACAGATACGCAGTATTTT. Translated, it gives CASSLSIRQGGTDTQYF. The full variable domain, in which reference TRBV5-5 and TRBJ2-3 provide the parts outside the CDR3, is DAGVTQSPTHLIKTRGQQVTLRCSPISGHKSVSWYQQVLGQGPQFIFQYYEKEERGRGNFPDRFSARQFPNYSSELNVNALLLGDSALYLCASSLSIRQGGTDTQYFGPGTRLTVL.